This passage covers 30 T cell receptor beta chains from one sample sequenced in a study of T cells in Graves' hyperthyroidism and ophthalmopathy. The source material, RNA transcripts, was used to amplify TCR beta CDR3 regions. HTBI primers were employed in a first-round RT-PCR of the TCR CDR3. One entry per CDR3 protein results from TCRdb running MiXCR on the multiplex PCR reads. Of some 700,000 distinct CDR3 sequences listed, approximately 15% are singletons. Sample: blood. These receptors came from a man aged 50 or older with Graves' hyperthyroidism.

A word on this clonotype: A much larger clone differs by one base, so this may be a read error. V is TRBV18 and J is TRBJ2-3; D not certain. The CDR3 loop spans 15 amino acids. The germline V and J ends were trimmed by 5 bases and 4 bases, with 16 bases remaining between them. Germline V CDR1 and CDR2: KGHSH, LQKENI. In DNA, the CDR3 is TGTGCCAGCTCATCAGAAATAGGGTACGCAGATACGCAGTATTTT. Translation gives CASSSEIGYADTQYF.

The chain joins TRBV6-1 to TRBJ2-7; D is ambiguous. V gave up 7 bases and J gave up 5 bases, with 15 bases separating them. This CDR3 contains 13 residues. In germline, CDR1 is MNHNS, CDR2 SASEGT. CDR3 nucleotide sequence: TGTGCCAGCACCGCACCCGCTGGGCACGAGCAGTACTTC. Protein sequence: CASTAPAGHEQYF.

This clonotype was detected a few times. The CDR3 sequence is CASSSGFKNTEAFF. CDR3 nucleotides: TGTGCCAGCAGCTCCGGATTTAAGAACACTGAAGCTTTCTTT. J is TRBJ1-1 and V is TRBV28; D unclear. Germline-derived CDR1 and CDR2 are MDHEN and SYDVKM. V was pared by 6 bases and J by 1 base, with 12 bases between. The length of the CDR3 is 14 residues.

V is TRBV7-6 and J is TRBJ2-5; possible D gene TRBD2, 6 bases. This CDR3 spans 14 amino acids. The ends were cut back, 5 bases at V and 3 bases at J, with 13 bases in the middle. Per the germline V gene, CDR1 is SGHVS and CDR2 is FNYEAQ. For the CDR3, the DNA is TGTGCCAGCAGCCGACGGGAGAAAAAAGAGACCCAGTACTTC. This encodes CASSRREKKETQYF. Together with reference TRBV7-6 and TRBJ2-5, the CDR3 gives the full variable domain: GAGVSQSPRYKVTKRGQDVALRCDPISGHVSLYWYRQALGQGPEFLTYFNYEAQQDKSGLPNDRFSAERPEGSISTLTIQRTEQRDSAMYRCASSRREKKETQYFGPGTRLLVL.

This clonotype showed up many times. CDR3 nucleotides: TGTGCCAGCAGCTTAAGGGCTTTAGGGCGCTTCTACGAGCAGTACTTC. This encodes CASSLRALGRFYEQYF. The chain joins TRBV7-2 to TRBJ2-7; D remains unclear. Trimming cost V 2 bases and J 3 bases, with 17 bases left between them. Germline CDR1 and CDR2: SGHTA and FQGNSA. The CDR3 totals 16 residues.

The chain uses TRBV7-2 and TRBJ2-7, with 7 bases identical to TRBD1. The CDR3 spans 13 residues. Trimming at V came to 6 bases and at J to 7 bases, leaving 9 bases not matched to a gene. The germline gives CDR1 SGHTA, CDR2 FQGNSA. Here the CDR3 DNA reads TGTGCCAGCAGACCCACAGGGGCTAGGGAGCAGTACTTC. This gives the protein CASRPTGAREQYF.

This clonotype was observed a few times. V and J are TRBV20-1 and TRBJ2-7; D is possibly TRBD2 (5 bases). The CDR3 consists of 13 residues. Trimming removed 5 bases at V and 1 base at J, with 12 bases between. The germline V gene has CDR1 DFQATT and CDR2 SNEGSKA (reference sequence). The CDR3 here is CSALSGRSYEQYF. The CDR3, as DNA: TGCAGTGCTCTATCGGGGAGATCCTACGAGCAGTACTTC.

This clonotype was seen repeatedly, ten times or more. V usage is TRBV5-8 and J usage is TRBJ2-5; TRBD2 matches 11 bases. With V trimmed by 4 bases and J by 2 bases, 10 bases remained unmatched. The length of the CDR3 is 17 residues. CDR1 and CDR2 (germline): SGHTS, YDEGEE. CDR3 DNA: TGTGCCAGCAGCCCTCGCACTAGCGGGGGCTTTCAAGAGACCCAGTACTTC. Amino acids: CASSPRTSGGFQETQYF.

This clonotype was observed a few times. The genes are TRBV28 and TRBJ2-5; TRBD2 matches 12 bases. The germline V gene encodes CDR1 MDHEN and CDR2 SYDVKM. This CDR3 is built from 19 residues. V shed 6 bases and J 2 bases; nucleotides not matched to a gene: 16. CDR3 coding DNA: TGTGCCAGCAGGTCTGGCCTAGCGGGAGGGTGGAGTACACAAGAGACCCAGTACTTC. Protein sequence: CASRSGLAGGWSTQETQYF.

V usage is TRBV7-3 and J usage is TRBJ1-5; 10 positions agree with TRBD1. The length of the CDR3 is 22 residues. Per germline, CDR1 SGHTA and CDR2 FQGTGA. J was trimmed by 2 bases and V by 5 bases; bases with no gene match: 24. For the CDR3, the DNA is TGTGCCAGCAGCCCAATCCAACCGTGGGGACAGGGGAGGTCTCACCGCAATCAGCCCCAGCATTTT. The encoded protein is CASSPIQPWGQGRSHRNQPQHF.

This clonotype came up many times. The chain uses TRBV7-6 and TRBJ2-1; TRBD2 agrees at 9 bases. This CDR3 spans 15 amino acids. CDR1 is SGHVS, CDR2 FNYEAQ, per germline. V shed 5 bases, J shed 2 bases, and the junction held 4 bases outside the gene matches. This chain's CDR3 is CASSRLADTYNEQFF. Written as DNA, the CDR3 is TGTGCCAGCAGCCGACTAGCGGATACCTACAATGAGCAGTTCTTC.

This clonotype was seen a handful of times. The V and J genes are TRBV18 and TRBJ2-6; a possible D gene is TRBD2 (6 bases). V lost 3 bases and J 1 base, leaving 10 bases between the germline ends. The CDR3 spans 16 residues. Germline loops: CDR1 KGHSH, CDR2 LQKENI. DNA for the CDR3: TGTGCCAGCTCACCGAACGGACTATCTGGGGCCAACGTCCTGACTTTC. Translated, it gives CASSPNGLSGANVLTF.

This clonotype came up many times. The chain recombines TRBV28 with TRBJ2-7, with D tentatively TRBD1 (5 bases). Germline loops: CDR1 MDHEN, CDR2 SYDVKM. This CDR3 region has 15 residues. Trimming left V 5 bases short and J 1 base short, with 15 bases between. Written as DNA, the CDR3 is TGTGCCAGCAGTCCATTAGGGGCAGGGTCCTACGAGCAGTACTTC. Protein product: CASSPLGAGSYEQYF.

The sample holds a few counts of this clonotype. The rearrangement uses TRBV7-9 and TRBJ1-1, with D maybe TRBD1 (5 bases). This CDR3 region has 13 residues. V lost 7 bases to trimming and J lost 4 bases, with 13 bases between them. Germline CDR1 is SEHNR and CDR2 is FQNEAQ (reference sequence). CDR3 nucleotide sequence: TGTGCCAGCACCCCCATGGGGGTCACTGAAGCTTTCTTT. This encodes CASTPMGVTEAFF. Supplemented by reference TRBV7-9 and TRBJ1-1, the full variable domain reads DTGVSQNPRHKITKRGQNVTFRCDPISEHNRLYWYRQTLGQGPEFLTYFQNEAQLEKSRLLSDRFSAERPKGSFSTLEIQRTEQGDSAMYLCASTPMGVTEAFFGQGTRLTVV.

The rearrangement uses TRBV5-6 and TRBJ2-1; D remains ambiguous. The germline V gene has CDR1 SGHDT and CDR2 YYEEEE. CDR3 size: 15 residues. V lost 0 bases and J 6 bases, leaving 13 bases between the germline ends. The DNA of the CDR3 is TGTGCCAGCAGCTTGGACTCCGAGGCCCCCAATGAGCAGTTCTTC. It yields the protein CASSLDSEAPNEQFF.

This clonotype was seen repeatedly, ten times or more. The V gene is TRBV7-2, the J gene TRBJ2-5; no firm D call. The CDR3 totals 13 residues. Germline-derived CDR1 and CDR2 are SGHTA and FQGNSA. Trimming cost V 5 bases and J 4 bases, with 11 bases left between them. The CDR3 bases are TGTGCCAGCAGCCCCGACTGGCCAGAGACCCAGTACTTC. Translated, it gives CASSPDWPETQYF.

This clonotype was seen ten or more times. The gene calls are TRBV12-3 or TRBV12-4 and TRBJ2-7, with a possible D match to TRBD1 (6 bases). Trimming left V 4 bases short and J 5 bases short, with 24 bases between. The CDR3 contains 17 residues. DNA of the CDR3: TGTGCCAGCAGTTATATCCACAGGGTCGATCGGATCGACGAGCAGTACTTC. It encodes CASSYIHRVDRIDEQYF.

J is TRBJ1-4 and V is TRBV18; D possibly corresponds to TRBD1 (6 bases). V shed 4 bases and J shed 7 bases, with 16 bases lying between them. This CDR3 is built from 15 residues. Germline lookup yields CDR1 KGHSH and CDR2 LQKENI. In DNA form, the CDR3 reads TGTGCCAGCTCACGCGGCGGGGGCAATGGTGAAAAACTGTTTTTT. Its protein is CASSRGGGNGEKLFF.

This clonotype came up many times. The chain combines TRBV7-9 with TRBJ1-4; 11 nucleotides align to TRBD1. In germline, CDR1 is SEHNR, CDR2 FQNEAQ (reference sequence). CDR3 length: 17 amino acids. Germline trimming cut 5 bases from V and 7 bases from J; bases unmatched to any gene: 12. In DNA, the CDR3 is TGTGCCAGCAGCGGAGGACAGGGGGCGCGTGATGGTGAAAAACTGTTTTTT. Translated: CASSGGQGARDGEKLFF. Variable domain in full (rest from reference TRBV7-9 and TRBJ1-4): DTGVSQNPRHKITKRGQNVTFRCDPISEHNRLYWYRQTLGQGPEFLTYFQNEAQLEKSRLLSDRFSAERPKGSFSTLEIQRTEQGDSAMYLCASSGGQGARDGEKLFFGSGTQLSVL.

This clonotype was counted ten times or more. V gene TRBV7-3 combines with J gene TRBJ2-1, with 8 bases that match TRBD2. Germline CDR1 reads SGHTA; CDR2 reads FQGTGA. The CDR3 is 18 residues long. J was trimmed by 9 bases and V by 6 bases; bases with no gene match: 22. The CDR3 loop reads CASSFAVSGRREAGEQFF. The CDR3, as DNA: TGTGCCAGCAGTTTTGCCGTGAGTGGAAGGCGGGAGGCTGGTGAGCAGTTCTTC.

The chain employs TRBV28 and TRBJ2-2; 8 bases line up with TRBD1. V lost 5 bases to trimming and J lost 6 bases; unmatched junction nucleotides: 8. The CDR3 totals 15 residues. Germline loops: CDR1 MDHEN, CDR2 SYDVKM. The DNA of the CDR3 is TGTGCCAGCAGTGAAGAGACAGGGGCCTCCGGGGAGCTGTTTTTT. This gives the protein CASSEETGASGELFF.

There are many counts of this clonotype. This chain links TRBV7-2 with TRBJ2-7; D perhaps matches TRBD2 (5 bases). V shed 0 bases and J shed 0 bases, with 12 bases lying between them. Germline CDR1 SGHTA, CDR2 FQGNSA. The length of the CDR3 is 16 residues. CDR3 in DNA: TGTGCCAGCAGCTTAGCAAGCGGACCGAGCTCCTACGAGCAGTACTTC. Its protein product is CASSLASGPSSYEQYF.

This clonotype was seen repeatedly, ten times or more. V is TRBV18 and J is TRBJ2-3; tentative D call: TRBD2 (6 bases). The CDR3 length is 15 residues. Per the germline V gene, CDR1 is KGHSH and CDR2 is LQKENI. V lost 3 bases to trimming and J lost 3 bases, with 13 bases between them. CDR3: CASSPRRDLTDTQYF. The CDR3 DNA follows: TGTGCCAGCTCACCGAGGCGGGACCTAACAGATACGCAGTATTTT.

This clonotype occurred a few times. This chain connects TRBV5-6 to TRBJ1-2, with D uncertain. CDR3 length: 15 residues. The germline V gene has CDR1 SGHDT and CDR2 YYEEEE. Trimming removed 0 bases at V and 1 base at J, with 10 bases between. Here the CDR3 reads CASSLGSLFNYGYTF. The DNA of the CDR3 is TGTGCCAGCAGCTTGGGCAGCCTCTTTAACTATGGCTACACCTTC.

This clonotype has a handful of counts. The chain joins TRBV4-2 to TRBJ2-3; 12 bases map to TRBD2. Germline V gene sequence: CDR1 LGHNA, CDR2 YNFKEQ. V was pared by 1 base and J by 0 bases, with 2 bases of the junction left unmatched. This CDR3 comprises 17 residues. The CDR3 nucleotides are TGTGCCAGCAGCCAAGGAGGGACTAGCGGGAGCACAGATACGCAGTATTTT. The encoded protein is CASSQGGTSGSTDTQYF.

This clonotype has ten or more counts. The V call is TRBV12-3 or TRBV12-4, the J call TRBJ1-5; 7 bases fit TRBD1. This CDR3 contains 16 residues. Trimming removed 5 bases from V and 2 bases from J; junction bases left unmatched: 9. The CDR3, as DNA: TGTGCCAGCAGTCTTTCACAGGGGCAGGGCAATCAGCCCCAGCATTTT. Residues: CASSLSQGQGNQPQHF.

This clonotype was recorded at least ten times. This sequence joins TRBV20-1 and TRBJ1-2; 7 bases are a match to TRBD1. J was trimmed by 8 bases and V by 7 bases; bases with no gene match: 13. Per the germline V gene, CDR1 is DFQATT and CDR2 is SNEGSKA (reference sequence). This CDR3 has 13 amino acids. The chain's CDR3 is CSVDRTIGGGYTF. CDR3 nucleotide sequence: TGCAGTGTGGACAGGACCATTGGTGGAGGCTACACCTTC.

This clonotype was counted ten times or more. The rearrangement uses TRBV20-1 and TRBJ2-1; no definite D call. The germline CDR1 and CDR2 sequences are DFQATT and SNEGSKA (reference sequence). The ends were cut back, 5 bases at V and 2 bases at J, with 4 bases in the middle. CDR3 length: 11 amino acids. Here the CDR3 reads CSAGTYNEQFF. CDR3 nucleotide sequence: TGCAGTGCTGGGACCTACAATGAGCAGTTCTTC.

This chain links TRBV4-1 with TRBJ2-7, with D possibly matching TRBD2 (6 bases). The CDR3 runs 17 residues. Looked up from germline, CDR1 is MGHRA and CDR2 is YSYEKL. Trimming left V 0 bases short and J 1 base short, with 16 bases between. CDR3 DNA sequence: TGCGCCAGCAGCCAAGATCTGGGGACTTCTCGTTCCTACGAGCAGTACTTC. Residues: CASSQDLGTSRSYEQYF.

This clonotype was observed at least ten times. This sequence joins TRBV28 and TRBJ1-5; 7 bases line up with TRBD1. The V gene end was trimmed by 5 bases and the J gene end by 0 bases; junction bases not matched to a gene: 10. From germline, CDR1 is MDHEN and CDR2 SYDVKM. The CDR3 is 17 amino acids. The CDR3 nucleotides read TGTGCCAGCAGTGACCGGGACAGCTTTAATAGCAATCAGCCCCAGCATTTT. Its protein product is CASSDRDSFNSNQPQHF. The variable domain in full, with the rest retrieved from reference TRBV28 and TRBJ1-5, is DVKVTQSSRYLVKRTGEKVFLECVQDMDHENMFWYRQDPGLGLRLIYFSYDVKMKEKGDIPEGYSVSREKKERFSLILESASTNQTSMYLCASSDRDSFNSNQPQHFGDGTRLSIL.